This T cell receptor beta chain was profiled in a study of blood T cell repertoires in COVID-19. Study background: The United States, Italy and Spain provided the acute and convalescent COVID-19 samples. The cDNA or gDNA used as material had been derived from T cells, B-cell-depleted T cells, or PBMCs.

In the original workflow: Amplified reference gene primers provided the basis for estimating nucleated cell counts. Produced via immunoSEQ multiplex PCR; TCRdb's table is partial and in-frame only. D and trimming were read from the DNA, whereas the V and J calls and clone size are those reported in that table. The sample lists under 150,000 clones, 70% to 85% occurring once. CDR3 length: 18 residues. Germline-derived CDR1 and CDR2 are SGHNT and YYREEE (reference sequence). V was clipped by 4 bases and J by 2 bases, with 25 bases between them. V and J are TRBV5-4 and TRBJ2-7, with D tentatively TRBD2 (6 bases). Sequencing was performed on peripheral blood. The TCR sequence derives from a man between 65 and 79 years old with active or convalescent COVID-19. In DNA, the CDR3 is TGTGCCAGCAGCCCAACATTGGGCTCCGGCGGGGACCCCTACGAGCAGTACTTC. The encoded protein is CASSPTLGSGGDPYEQYF.